These 4 T cell receptor beta chains were all obtained from the same sample, sequenced in a study of neurological immune-mediated disorders. TCRdb ran MiXCR on the 5' RACE reads and lists one entry per CDR3 protein. The sample lists tens of thousands of distinct CDR3 sequences, approximately 2.8% occurring once. Sequenced: PBMCs. These receptor sequences come from a woman in her forties or fifties with multiple sclerosis.

This clonotype has at least ten counts. DNA for the CDR3: TGTGCCAGCAGCCGACGGGGGGGCGAGACCGGGGAGCTGTTTTTT. Translated: CASSRRGGETGELFF. This chain uses TRBV3-1 with TRBJ2-2, with 8 bases lining up with TRBD2. This CDR3 is 15 amino acids long. Germline V lookup: CDR1 LGHDT, CDR2 YNNKEL (reference sequence). The V and J ends lost 4 bases and 5 bases, in that order; junction bases with no gene match: 6.

This clonotype occurred many times. V usage is TRBV20-1 and J usage is TRBJ2-5; D call uncertain. There are 16 residues in the CDR3. The germline V gene encodes CDR1 DFQATT and CDR2 SNEGSKA (reference sequence). Trimming shortened V by 0 bases and J by 5 bases, and 19 bases separated the two germline ends. CDR3 protein: CSARDSDARALETQYF. Written as DNA, the CDR3 is TGCAGTGCTAGAGATTCGGACGCCAGAGCACTGGAGACCCAGTACTTC.

This chain joins TRBV3-1 and TRBJ2-3, with a tentative D call TRBD2 (6 bases). The CDR3 spans 13 residues. V lost 3 bases and J 6 bases, leaving 10 bases between the germline ends. Germline-derived CDR1 and CDR2 are LGHDT and YNNKEL (reference sequence). The chain's CDR3 is CASSHWRGDTQYF. Here the CDR3 DNA reads TGTGCCAGCAGCCACTGGAGGGGTGATACGCAGTATTTT.

This clonotype has at least ten counts. The chain carries TRBV18 and TRBJ2-1; 9 nucleotides match TRBD2. The V and J ends lost 2 bases and 3 bases, in that order; junction bases with no gene match: 2. Germline V gene data show CDR1 as KGHSH and CDR2 as LQKENI. The length of the CDR3 is 15 residues. CDR3 bases: TGTGCCAGCTCACCAGCGGGAGGGGTCTACAATGAGCAGTTCTTC. Translation gives CASSPAGGVYNEQFF.